This TCR beta chain was found in a study of OX40 agonist ivuxolimab in advanced cancers. Across the study: Patients with hepatocellular carcinoma, melanoma, renal cell or head and neck cancer made up the dose-escalation patients. Averaging about 60 years in age, with a range of roughly 20 to 80, the cohort was approximately 83% male.

Regarding this clone: Its antigen remains unidentified.

Sequenced by immunoSEQ multiplex PCR; TCRdb stores in-frame clones only, minus some. Of approximately 73,000 clones in the sample, about 88% were seen once. Findings of the study overall: The specificity for antigen of the expanded peripheral T cells was not determined.

The V and J ends lost 3 bases and 0 bases respectively, with 15 bases between them. This CDR3 is built from 16 residues. Germline V lookup: CDR1 SGDLS, CDR2 YYNGEE. This rearrangement joins TRBV9 to TRBJ1-1; the D gene is possibly TRBD1 (5 bases). The receptor was isolated from an adult with an advanced solid tumor such as melanoma, head and neck, liver or kidney cancer. The starting material was CD4+ or CD8+ T cells sorted from blood, obtained in a trial of the OX40 agonist ivuxolimab. This CDR3 is CASSDGTSGMNTEAFF. The CDR3 region has the DNA TGTGCCAGCAGCGACGGGACTTCGGGGATGAACACTGAAGCTTTCTTT.